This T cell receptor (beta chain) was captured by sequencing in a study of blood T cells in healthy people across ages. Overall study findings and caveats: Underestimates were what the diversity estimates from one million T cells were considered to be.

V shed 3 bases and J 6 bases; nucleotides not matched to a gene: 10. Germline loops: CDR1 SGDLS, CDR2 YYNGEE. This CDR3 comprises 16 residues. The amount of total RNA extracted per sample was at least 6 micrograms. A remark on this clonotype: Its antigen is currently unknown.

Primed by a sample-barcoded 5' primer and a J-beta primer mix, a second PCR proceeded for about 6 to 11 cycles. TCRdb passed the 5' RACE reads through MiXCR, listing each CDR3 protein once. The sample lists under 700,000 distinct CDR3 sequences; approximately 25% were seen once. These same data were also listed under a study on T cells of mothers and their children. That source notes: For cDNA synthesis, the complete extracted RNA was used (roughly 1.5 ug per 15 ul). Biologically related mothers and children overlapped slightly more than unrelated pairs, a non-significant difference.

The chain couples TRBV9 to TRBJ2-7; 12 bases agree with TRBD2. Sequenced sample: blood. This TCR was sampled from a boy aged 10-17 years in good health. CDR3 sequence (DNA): TGTGCCAGCAGCGGAGACCTAGCGGGGGGGCTAGGCGAGCAGTACTTC. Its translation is CASSGDLAGGLGEQYF.